This entry describes one TCR beta chain. Profiled with immunoSEQ multiplex PCR; TCRdb holds only in-frame clones, not every one. There are about 260,000 clones in the sample; around 88% occur only once, and 2% to 2.5% lies in the top ten. The CDR3 has 13 residues. The V gene lost 4 bases and the J gene lost 0 bases, with 6 bases spanning the gap. The germline gives CDR1 MGHRA, CDR2 YSYEKL. The data belong to a study of blood T cell repertoires in COVID-19. This clonotype was sampled from a woman in her 50s who had recovered from COVID-19. What was sequenced was PBMCs or T cells enriched from blood (not recorded which). V usage is TRBV4-1 and J usage is TRBJ1-1, with D unresolved. CDR3 nucleotide sequence: TGCGCCAGCAGCCCACTAGTGAACACTGAAGCTTTCTTT. This encodes CASSPLVNTEAFF.